This record concerns one T cell receptor (beta chain) sequence. These data originate in a study of blood T cell repertoires in COVID-19. In the study overall: Specimens from acute and convalescent COVID-19 originated in the United States, Italy and Spain.

Per the original methods: For nucleated cells, counts were estimated from reference gene primer amplification. The data were produced by immunoSEQ multiplex PCR, yet TCRdb's version contains in-frame clones alone and is incomplete. For V, J and clone size, that table is used; D and trimming come from the DNA. The table shows some 65,000 clones, with 65% to 80% occurring only once. This CDR3 has 14 residues. CDR1 and CDR2 (germline): MNHNS, SASEGT. V was clipped by 3 bases and J by 7 bases, with 12 bases between them. This chain uses TRBV6-1 with TRBJ2-2; the D is unclear. This receptor was taken from a woman in her 70s with acute or convalescent COVID-19. Sequenced material: peripheral blood. The CDR3 reads CASSDVPRSGELFF. The CDR3 DNA is TGTGCCAGCAGTGATGTACCAAGGAGCGGGGAGCTGTTTTTT.